This TCR beta chain derives from a study of metastatic and nonmetastatic thyroid tumors. Study summary: Patients with malignant and benign thyroid disease provided blood and tumor or nodule tissue, whose repertoires were compared.

Study observations and caveats: Significantly greater TCR beta diversity was reportedly found in malignant thyroid tumors than in benign nodules (in blood and tumor).

Trimming cost V 4 bases and J 5 bases, with 11 bases left between them. CDR1 and CDR2 (germline): DFQATT, SNEGSKA (reference sequence). The CDR3 is 12 amino acids. This clone appeared many times. Its antigen remains unidentified. TCRdb re-called the PCR reads through MiXCR. This sample has 23,000 or so clones; roughly a quarter occur once, and the top ten carry about 12%. Thyroid surgery was performed in patients who had received no treatment beforehand. V usage is TRBV20-1 and J usage is TRBJ2-5; no clear D gene. The specimen sequenced was tumor tissue. This TCR was recovered from a male donor with papillary thyroid cancer or a benign thyroid nodule (not recorded which). Some clones in this sample may be carry-over from other donors' samples. DNA of the CDR3: TGCAGTGCTACGCGAACTATGGAGACCCAGTACTTC. This encodes CSATRTMETQYF.